This T cell receptor beta chain originates from a study of T cell changes during pregnancy in multiple sclerosis. V was pared by 0 bases and J by 3 bases, with 8 bases between. This CDR3 spans 14 amino acids. Germline V gene sequence: CDR1 LGHNA, CDR2 YNFKEQ. Generated by immunoSEQ multiplex PCR, the TCRdb table keeps only in-frame clones and is missing some. This sample has about 79,000 clones, with around 93% found just once. The chain couples TRBV4-2 to TRBJ1-1; a possible D gene is TRBD1 (5 bases). The sequencing here drew on peripheral blood, taken in the second trimester of pregnancy. This receptor was identified in a female donor in good health, enrolled as a control in a pregnancy study. The CDR3 nucleotides read TGTGCCAGCAGCCAAGATTCGGGGGACACTGAAGCTTTCTTT. Its translation is CASSQDSGDTEAFF.